The clone carrying this TCR beta chain has at least ten counts. After template switching added a universal primer site, the resulting cDNA carried unique molecular identifiers. TCRdb ran MiXCR on the 5' RACE reads and lists one entry per CDR3 protein. Counted here are roughly 250,000 distinct CDR3 sequences, over 12% occurring once; the ten biggest clones make up about 9%. The ends lost 2 bases at V and 2 bases at J; junction bases unmatched: 2. The CDR3 sequence is 13 residues long. Germline loops: CDR1 DFQATT, CDR2 SNEGSKA (reference sequence). The data are from a study of identical twins. This rearrangement joins TRBV20-1 to TRBJ2-5; 7 bases are shared with TRBD2. The TCR originated in a young woman in good health. Material for sequencing was memory (CD45RO+) T cells sorted from blood. CDR3 nucleotide sequence: TGCAGTGCTAGAAGGGAGGGACAAGAGACCCAGTACTTC. Encoded protein: CSARREGQETQYF.